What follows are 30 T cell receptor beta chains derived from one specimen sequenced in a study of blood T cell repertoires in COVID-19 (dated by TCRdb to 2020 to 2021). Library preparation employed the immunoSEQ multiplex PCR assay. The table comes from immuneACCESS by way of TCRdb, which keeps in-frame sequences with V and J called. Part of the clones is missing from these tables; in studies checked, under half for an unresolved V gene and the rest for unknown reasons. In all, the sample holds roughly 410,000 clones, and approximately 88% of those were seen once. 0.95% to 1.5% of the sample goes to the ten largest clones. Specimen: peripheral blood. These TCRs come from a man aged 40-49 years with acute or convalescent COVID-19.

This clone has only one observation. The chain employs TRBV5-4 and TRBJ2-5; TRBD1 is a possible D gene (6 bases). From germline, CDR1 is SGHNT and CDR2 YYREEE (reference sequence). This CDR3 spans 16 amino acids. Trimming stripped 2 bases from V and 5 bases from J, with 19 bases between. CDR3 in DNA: TGTGCCAGCAGCTTTCACAGGGACCCGTACTGGGAGACCCAGTACTTC. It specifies CASSFHRDPYWETQYF.

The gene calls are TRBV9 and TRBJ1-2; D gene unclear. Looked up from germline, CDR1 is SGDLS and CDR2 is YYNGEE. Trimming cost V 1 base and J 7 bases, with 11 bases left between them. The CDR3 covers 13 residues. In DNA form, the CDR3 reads TGTGCCAGCAGCGTATCGGAGCCAGCTGGCTACACCTTC. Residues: CASSVSEPAGYTF.

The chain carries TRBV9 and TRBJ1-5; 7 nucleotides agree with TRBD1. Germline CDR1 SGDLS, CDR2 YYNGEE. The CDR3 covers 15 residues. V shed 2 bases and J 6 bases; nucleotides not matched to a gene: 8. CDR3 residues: CASSVGTGVGQPQHF. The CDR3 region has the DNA TGTGCCAGCAGCGTGGGAACAGGGGTAGGTCAGCCCCAGCATTTT.

Written as DNA, the CDR3 is TGTGCCAGCAGTTTTTCAGGGCCTAATCAGCCCCAGCATTTT. Amino acid sequence: CASSFSGPNQPQHF. The chain uses TRBV27 and TRBJ1-5; D may be TRBD1 (5 bases). The CDR3 totals 14 residues. Per germline, CDR1 MNHEY and CDR2 SMNVEV (reference sequence). The V end lost 3 bases, the J end lost 4 bases, and 10 bases lay between the germline ends.

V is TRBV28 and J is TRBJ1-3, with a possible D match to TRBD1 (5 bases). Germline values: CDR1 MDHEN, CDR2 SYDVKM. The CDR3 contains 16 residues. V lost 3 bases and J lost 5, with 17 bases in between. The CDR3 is CASSFQGRNIRNTIYF. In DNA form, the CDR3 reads TGTGCCAGCAGTTTCCAGGGAAGGAACATAAGAAACACCATATATTTT.

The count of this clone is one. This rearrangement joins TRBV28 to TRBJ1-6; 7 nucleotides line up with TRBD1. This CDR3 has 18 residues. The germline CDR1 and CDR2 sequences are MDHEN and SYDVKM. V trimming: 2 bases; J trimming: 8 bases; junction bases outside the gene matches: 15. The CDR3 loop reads CASSLGVRAGGRHSPLHF. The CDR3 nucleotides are TGTGCCAGCAGTTTAGGGGTCCGGGCAGGGGGACGACATTCACCCCTCCACTTT.

CDR3 DNA: TGTGCCAGCAGCCAAGATGCGATGGGGCTGGCCCAGCATTTT. Protein: CASSQDAMGLAQHF. The rearrangement links TRBV3-1 (or the pseudogene TRBV3-2) to TRBJ1-5, with D perhaps TRBD1 (5 bases). The CDR3 is 14 residues long. In germline, CDR1 is LGHDT, CDR2 YNNKEL (reference sequence). Trimming stripped 0 bases from V and 11 bases from J, with 14 bases between.

Here the CDR3 DNA reads TGTGCCAGCTCACCACCGGGAGGACGGAACTCTGGAAACACCATATATTTT. Protein: CASSPPGGRNSGNTIYF. The chain has TRBV18 and TRBJ1-3; D not resolved. CDR3 length equals 17 residues. Germline CDR1 is KGHSH and CDR2 is LQKENI. The V end lost 0 bases, the J end lost 0 bases, and 12 bases lay between the germline ends.

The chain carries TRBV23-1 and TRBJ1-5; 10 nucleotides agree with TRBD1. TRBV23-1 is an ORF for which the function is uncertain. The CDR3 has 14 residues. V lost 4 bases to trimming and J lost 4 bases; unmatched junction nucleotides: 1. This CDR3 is CASSPDRGNQPQHF. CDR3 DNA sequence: TGCGCCAGCAGTCCGGACAGGGGGAATCAGCCCCAGCATTTT.

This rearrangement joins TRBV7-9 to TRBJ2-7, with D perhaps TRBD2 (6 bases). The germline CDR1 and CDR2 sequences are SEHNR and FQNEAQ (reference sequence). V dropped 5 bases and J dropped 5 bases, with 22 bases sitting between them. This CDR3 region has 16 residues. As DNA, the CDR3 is TGTGCCAGCAGCCCCCCGGGAGTCGGACGTATCGACGAGCAGTACTTC. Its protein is CASSPPGVGRIDEQYF.

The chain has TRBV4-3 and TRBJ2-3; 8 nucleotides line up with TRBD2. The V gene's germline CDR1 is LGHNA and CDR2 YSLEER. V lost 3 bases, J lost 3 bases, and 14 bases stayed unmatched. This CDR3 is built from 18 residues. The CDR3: CASSQDPPGGGSTDTQYF. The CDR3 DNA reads TGCGCCAGCAGCCAGGACCCCCCCGGCGGGGGGAGTACAGATACGCAGTATTTT.

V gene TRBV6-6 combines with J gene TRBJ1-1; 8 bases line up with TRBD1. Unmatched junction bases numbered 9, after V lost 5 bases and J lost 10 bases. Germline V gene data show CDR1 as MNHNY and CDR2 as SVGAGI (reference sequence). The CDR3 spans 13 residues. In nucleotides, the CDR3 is TGTGCCAGCAGTCCCGGGACAGGACTTGGAGCTTTCTTT. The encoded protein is CASSPGTGLGAFF.

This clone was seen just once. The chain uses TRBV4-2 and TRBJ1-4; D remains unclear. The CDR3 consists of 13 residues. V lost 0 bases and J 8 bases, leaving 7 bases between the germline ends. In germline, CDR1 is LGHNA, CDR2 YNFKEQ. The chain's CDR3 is CASSQDREEKLFF. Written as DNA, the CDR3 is TGTGCCAGCAGCCAAGATCGGGAAGAAAAACTGTTTTTT.

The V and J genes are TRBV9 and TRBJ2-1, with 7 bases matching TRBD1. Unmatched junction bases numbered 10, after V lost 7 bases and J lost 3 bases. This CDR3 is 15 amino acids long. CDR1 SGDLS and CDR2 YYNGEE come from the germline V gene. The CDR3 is CASCAGTDNYNEQFF. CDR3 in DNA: TGTGCCAGCTGTGCCGGGACAGACAACTACAATGAGCAGTTCTTC. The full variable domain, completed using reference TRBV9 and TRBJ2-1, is DSGVTQTPKHLITATGQRVTLRCSPRSGDLSVYWYQQSLDQGLQFLIQYYNGEERAKGNILERFSAQQFPDLHSELNLSSLELGDSALYFCASCAGTDNYNEQFFGPGTRLTVL.

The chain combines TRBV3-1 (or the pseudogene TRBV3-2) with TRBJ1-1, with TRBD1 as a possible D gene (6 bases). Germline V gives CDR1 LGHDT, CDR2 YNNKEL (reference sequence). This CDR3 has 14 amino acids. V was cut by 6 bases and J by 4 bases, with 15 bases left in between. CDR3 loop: CASSRQESATEAFF. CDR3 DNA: TGTGCCAGCAGTCGACAGGAGTCGGCCACTGAAGCTTTCTTT.

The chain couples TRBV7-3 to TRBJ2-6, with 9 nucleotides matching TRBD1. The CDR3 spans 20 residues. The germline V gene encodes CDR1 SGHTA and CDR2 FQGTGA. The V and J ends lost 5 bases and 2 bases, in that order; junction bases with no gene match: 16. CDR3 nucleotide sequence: TGTGCCAGCAGCAGAAGAGTATTGGGACAGGGTCCGGCTGGGGCCAACGTCCTGACTTTC. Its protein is CASSRRVLGQGPAGANVLTF.

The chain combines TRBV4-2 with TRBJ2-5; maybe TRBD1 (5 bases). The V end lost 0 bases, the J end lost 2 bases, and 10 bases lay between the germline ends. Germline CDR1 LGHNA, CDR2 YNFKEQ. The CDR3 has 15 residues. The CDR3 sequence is CASSQDANRQETQYF. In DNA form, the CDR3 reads TGTGCCAGCAGCCAAGATGCGAACAGGCAAGAGACCCAGTACTTC.

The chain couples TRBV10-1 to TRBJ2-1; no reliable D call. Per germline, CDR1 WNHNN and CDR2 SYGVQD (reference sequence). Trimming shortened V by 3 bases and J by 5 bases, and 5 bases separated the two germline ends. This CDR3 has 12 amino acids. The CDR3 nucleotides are TGCGCCAGCAGTGAAGCCGACAATGAGCAGTTCTTC. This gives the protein CASSEADNEQFF.

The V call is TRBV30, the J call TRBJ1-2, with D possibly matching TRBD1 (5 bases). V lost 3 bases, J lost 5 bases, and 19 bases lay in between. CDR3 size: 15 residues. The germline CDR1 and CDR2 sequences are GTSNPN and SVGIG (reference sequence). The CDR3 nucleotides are TGTGCCTGGAGGCGGGGTAGCGGACGACAGTATGGCTACACCTTC. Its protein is CAWRRGSGRQYGYTF.

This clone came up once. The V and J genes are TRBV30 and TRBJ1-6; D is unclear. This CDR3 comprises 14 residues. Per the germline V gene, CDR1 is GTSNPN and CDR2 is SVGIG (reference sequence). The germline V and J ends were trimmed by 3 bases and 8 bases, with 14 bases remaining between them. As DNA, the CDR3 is TGTGCCTGGAGGATATGGGGAGAAGATTCACCCCTCCACTTT. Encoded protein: CAWRIWGEDSPLHF.

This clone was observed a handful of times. CDR3 DNA: TGTGCCAGCAGTCCGTCCCGACAGGGAGCCTATGGCTACACCTTC. Protein: CASSPSRQGAYGYTF. The J gene is TRBJ1-2, the V gene TRBV28; TRBD1 matches at 7 bases. The CDR3 runs 15 residues. V gave up 5 bases and J gave up 4 bases; unmatched junction bases: 10. CDR1 and CDR2 (germline): MDHEN, SYDVKM.

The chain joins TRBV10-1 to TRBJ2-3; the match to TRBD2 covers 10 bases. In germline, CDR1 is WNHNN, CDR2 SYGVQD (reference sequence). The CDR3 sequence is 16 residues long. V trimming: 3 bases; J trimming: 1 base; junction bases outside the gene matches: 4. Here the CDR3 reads CASSDSGTSGTDTQYF. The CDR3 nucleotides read TGCGCCAGCAGTGATTCCGGGACTAGCGGCACAGATACGCAGTATTTT.

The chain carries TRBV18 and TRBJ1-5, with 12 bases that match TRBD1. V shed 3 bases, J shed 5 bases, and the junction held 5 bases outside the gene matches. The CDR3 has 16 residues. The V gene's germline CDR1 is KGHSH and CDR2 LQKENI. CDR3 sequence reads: CASSPGQGASDQPQHF. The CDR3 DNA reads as TGTGCCAGCTCACCGGGACAGGGGGCCTCTGATCAGCCCCAGCATTTT.

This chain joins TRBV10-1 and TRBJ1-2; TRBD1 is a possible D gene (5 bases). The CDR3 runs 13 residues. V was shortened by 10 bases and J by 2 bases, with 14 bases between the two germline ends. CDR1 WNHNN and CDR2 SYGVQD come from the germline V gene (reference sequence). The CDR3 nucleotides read TGCGCCACCGTGGGGCAAGGGAACTATGGCTACACCTTC. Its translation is CATVGQGNYGYTF.

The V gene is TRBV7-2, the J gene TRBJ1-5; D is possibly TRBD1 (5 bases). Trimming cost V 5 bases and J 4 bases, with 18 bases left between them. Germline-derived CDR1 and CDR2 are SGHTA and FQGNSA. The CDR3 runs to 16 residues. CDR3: CASSHYTDRGNQPQHF. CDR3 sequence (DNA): TGTGCCAGCAGCCATTACACCGACCGGGGGAATCAGCCCCAGCATTTT.

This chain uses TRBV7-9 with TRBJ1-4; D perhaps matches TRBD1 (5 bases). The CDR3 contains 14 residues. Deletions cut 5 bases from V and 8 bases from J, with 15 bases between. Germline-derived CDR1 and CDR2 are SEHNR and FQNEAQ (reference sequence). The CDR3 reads CASSAQGEHEKLFF. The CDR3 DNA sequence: TGTGCCAGCAGCGCTCAGGGTGAGCACGAAAAACTGTTTTTT.

The CDR3, as DNA: TGTGCCAGCAGTGAGGGGCAGGGAAACTACGAGCAGTACTTC. Protein product: CASSEGQGNYEQYF. This chain uses TRBV2 with TRBJ2-7; D is perhaps TRBD1 (5 bases). The germline gives CDR1 SNHLY, CDR2 FYNNEI. The CDR3 loop spans 14 amino acids. V gave up 3 bases and J gave up 3 bases, with 12 bases separating them. Using reference TRBV2 and TRBJ2-7 for the parts outside the CDR3, the full variable domain is EPEVTQTPSHQVTQMGQEVILRCVPISNHLYFYWYRQILGQKVEFLVSFYNNEISEKSEIFDDQFSVERPDGSNFTLKIRSTKLEDSAMYFCASSEGQGNYEQYFGPGTRLTVT.

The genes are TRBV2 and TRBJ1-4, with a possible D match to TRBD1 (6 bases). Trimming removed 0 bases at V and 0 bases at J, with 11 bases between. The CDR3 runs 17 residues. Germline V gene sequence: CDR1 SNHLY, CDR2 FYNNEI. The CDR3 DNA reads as TGTGCCAGCAGTGAAGCAGGGGGTTACCCAACTAATGAAAAACTGTTTTTT. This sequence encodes CASSEAGGYPTNEKLFF.

This CDR3 reads CASSDHSSNYGYTF. The DNA of the CDR3 is TGTGCCAGCAGTGACCACAGCTCTAACTATGGCTACACCTTC. This rearrangement joins TRBV6-1 to TRBJ1-2; D gene ambiguous. CDR1 and CDR2 from the germline V gene are MNHNS and SASEGT. The CDR3 length is 14 residues. Trimming removed 3 bases at V and 0 bases at J, with 8 bases between.

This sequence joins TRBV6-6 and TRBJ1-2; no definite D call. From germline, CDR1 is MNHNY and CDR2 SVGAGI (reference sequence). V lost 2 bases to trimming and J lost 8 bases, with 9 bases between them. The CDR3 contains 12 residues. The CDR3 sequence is CASSYEGRGYTF. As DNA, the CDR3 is TGTGCCAGCAGTTACGAGGGAAGAGGCTACACCTTC.